This T cell receptor (beta chain) appears in the sequencing data of a study of T cell responses to AZD1222 COVID-19 vaccine. Study results and caveats: Unmutated variant regions are reportedly the target of nearly half of TCRs that are spike-specific. Distributed over spike, vaccine-associated CD4 TCRs predominated at 160-218 and 743-854.

The data were produced by immunoSEQ multiplex PCR, yet TCRdb's version contains in-frame clones alone and is incomplete. Among around 160,000 clones listed, around 91% were seen once. With respect to this clone: Antigen unknown.

Germline V CDR1 and CDR2: SGHRS, YFSETQ. V shed 6 bases and J 2 bases; nucleotides not matched to a gene: 6. This CDR3 is built from 14 residues. The J gene is TRBJ2-3, the V gene TRBV5-1; 7 positions match TRBD1. The origin of this receptor is an adult in good health. Sample: peripheral blood, taken on day 0 of AZD1222 vaccination. CDR3 protein: CASTQGGYTDTQYF. The CDR3 DNA sequence: TGCGCCAGCACTCAAGGGGGCTACACAGATACGCAGTATTTT.